These T cell receptor beta chains were read from a single sample in a study of T cell repertoires in cytomegalovirus infection. TCRdb reprocessed the reads via MiXCR and lists one record per CDR3 protein. The data show around 230,000 distinct CDR3 sequences, approximately 7% seen once. The sample was PBMCs. These receptors came from a human donor in good health (CMV status not recorded). Some clones in this sample may be carry-over from other donors' samples. Each CDR3 is given without its conserved first and last residue.

J gene,CDR3 length,V gene,CDR3 protein
TRBJ1-1,12,TRBV7-9,ASSLLRENTEAF
TRBJ2-7,15,TRBV28,ASSFPRGSQSSYEQY
TRBJ1-2,7,TRBV25-1,ASGRPHT
TRBJ2-1,13,TRBV6-6,ASSYIPGRYNEQF
TRBJ2-7,13,TRBV7-2,ASSPTQGMYYEQY
TRBJ1-1,13,TRBV12-5,ASGLVQGRGTEAF
TRBJ2-5,13,TRBV6-5,ASIATSLKGETQY
TRBJ2-5,13,TRBV29-1,SVQGLAGGEETQY
TRBJ2-7,12,TRBV27,ASQLAGDQNEQY
TRBJ1-1,15,TRBV11-2,ASTATGTLGLNTEAF
TRBJ1-1,12,TRBV7-2,ASSSGQSNTEAF
TRBJ2-1,11,TRBV5-1,ASSIDSYNEQF
TRBJ2-1,9,TRBV6-1,ASSGTSKRV
TRBJ1-2,11,TRBV2,ASRAGTGNGYT